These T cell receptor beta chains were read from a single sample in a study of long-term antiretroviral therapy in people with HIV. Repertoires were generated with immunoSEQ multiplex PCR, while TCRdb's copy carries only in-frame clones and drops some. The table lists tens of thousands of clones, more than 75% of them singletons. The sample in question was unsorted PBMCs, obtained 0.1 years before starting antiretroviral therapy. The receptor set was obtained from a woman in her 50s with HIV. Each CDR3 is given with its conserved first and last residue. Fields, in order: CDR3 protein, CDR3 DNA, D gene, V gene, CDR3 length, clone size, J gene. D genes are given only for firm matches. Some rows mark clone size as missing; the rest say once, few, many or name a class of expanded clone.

CDR3 protein: CASSAGQGVRYGYTF; CDR3 DNA: TGTGCCAGCAGCGCCGGACAGGGAGTGAGGTATGGCTACACCTTC; D gene: TRBD1; V gene: TRBV2; CDR3 length: 15; clone size: -; J gene: TRBJ1-2
CDR3 protein: CASSESRVGLPNTGELFF; CDR3 DNA: TGCGCCAGCAGTGAGTCGAGAGTCGGGCTACCCAACACCGGGGAGCTGTTTTTT; D gene: -; V gene: TRBV10-2; CDR3 length: 18; clone size: -; J gene: TRBJ2-2
CDR3 protein: CASSFGLAEYNEQFF; CDR3 DNA: TGCGCCAGCAGCTTCGGACTAGCCGAGTACAATGAGCAGTTCTTC; D gene: TRBD2; V gene: TRBV4-1; CDR3 length: 15; clone size: -; J gene: TRBJ2-1
CDR3 protein: CASSQDHYNSPLHF; CDR3 DNA: TGCGCCAGCAGCCAAGATCACTATAATTCACCCCTCCACTTT; D gene: -; V gene: TRBV4-3; CDR3 length: 14; clone size: -; J gene: TRBJ1-6
CDR3 protein: CSAKGGYEQYF; CDR3 DNA: TGCAGTGCTAAGGGAGGCTACGAGCAGTACTTC; D gene: -; V gene: TRBV20-1; CDR3 length: 11; clone size: -; J gene: TRBJ2-7
CDR3 protein: CASSPARPVYEQYF; CDR3 DNA: TGTGCCAGCTCACCAGCCCGACCAGTCTACGAGCAGTACTTC; D gene: -; V gene: TRBV18; CDR3 length: 14; clone size: -; J gene: TRBJ2-7
CDR3 protein: CASIDLGEQFF; CDR3 DNA: TGTGCCAGCATCGACTTGGGTGAGCAGTTCTTC; D gene: -; V gene: TRBV5-4; CDR3 length: 11; clone size: -; J gene: TRBJ2-1
CDR3 protein: CASSRNRGLYGYTF; CDR3 DNA: TGTGCCAGCAGTCGGAACAGGGGGCTTTATGGCTACACCTTC; D gene: TRBD1; V gene: TRBV2; CDR3 length: 14; clone size: -; J gene: TRBJ1-2
CDR3 protein: CASTGDSTDTQYF; CDR3 DNA: TGTGCCAGCACCGGGGACAGCACAGATACGCAGTATTTT; D gene: -; V gene: TRBV2; CDR3 length: 13; clone size: -; J gene: TRBJ2-3
CDR3 protein: CASSPGQGSYGYTF; CDR3 DNA: TGCGCCAGCAGCCCGGGACAGGGAAGCTATGGCTACACCTTC; D gene: TRBD1; V gene: TRBV5-1; CDR3 length: 14; clone size: -; J gene: TRBJ1-2
CDR3 protein: CASSISGRRTSGNTIYF; CDR3 DNA: TGTGCCAGTAGTATTTCGGGACGGCGAACCTCTGGAAACACCATATATTTT; D gene: -; V gene: TRBV19; CDR3 length: 17; clone size: -; J gene: TRBJ1-3
CDR3 protein: CATSRVGQGAKSYNSPLHF; CDR3 DNA: TGTGCCACCAGCAGAGTGGGACAGGGGGCGAAATCCTATAATTCACCCCTCCACTTT; D gene: TRBD1; V gene: TRBV15; CDR3 length: 19; clone size: once; J gene: TRBJ1-6
CDR3 protein: CASSLRGVRTDTQYF; CDR3 DNA: TGTGCCAGCAGCTTAAGGGGGGTGCGCACAGATACGCAGTATTTT; D gene: -; V gene: TRBV11-2; CDR3 length: 15; clone size: once; J gene: TRBJ2-3
CDR3 protein: CASSLKSGRETQYF; CDR3 DNA: TGTGCCAGCAGCTTGAAATCAGGGAGAGAGACCCAGTACTTC; D gene: -; V gene: TRBV13; CDR3 length: 14; clone size: -; J gene: TRBJ2-5
CDR3 protein: CASSQVLGVGNSGNTIYF; CDR3 DNA: TGCGCCAGCAGCCAAGTATTAGGTGTAGGGAACTCTGGAAACACCATATATTTT; D gene: -; V gene: TRBV4-3; CDR3 length: 18; clone size: -; J gene: TRBJ1-3
CDR3 protein: CASSSHGNPYEQYF; CDR3 DNA: TGTGCCAGCAGTTCCCATGGGAATCCCTACGAGCAGTACTTC; D gene: -; V gene: TRBV27; CDR3 length: 14; clone size: -; J gene: TRBJ2-7
CDR3 protein: CASSFRGVNTGELFF; CDR3 DNA: TGTGCCAGCAGCTTCAGGGGCGTGAACACCGGGGAGCTGTTTTTT; D gene: -; V gene: TRBV5-6; CDR3 length: 15; clone size: once; J gene: TRBJ2-2
CDR3 protein: CASSEGGPNSPLHF; CDR3 DNA: TGCGCCAGCAGTGAGGGGGGGCCAAATTCACCCCTCCACTTT; D gene: -; V gene: TRBV10-1; CDR3 length: 14; clone size: -; J gene: TRBJ1-6
CDR3 protein: CAISEAQLYNSPLHF; CDR3 DNA: TGTGCCATCAGTGAGGCTCAGCTCTATAATTCACCCCTCCACTTT; D gene: -; V gene: TRBV10-3; CDR3 length: 15; clone size: -; J gene: TRBJ1-6
CDR3 protein: CASSLGHRGETQYF; CDR3 DNA: TGTGCCAGCAGCTTAGGCCACAGGGGGGAGACCCAGTACTTC; D gene: TRBD1; V gene: TRBV7-2; CDR3 length: 14; clone size: -; J gene: TRBJ2-5
CDR3 protein: CASSYPTGAGQPQHF; CDR3 DNA: TGTGCCAGCAGTTACCCGACAGGGGCAGGGCAGCCCCAGCATTTT; D gene: TRBD1; V gene: TRBV6-6; CDR3 length: 15; clone size: -; J gene: TRBJ1-5
CDR3 protein: CASSPMEGMNTEAFF; CDR3 DNA: TGTGCCAGCAGCCCTATGGAGGGGATGAACACTGAAGCTTTCTTT; D gene: -; V gene: TRBV7-9; CDR3 length: 15; clone size: -; J gene: TRBJ1-1
CDR3 protein: CASSQDLTALNYEQYF; CDR3 DNA: TGCGCCAGCAGCCAAGATCTGACAGCCCTAAACTACGAGCAGTACTTC; D gene: -; V gene: TRBV4-1; CDR3 length: 16; clone size: -; J gene: TRBJ2-7
CDR3 protein: CASGGSPTYEQYF; CDR3 DNA: TGTGCCAGCGGGGGATCTCCAACCTACGAGCAGTACTTC; D gene: -; V gene: TRBV2; CDR3 length: 13; clone size: -; J gene: TRBJ2-7
CDR3 protein: CASSPGLRGEQYF; CDR3 DNA: TGTGCCAGCAGCCCGGGACTCCGTGGGGAGCAGTACTTC; D gene: -; V gene: TRBV9; CDR3 length: 13; clone size: -; J gene: TRBJ2-7
CDR3 protein: CASSFLGQGVQETQYF; CDR3 DNA: TGTGCCAGCAGTTTCTTAGGACAGGGGGTCCAAGAGACCCAGTACTTC; D gene: TRBD1; V gene: TRBV27; CDR3 length: 16; clone size: -; J gene: TRBJ2-5
CDR3 protein: CASSLARLAGSSYEQYF; CDR3 DNA: TGTGCCAGCAGCTTAGCCCGACTAGCGGGGTCCTCCTACGAGCAGTACTTC; D gene: TRBD2; V gene: TRBV7-8; CDR3 length: 17; clone size: -; J gene: TRBJ2-7
CDR3 protein: CASSLGAGGSSYEQYF; CDR3 DNA: TGTGCCAGCAGCTTAGGAGCGGGCGGTTCCTCCTACGAGCAGTACTTC; D gene: -; V gene: TRBV7-2; CDR3 length: 16; clone size: once; J gene: TRBJ2-7
CDR3 protein: CASSVLAGGYNEQFF; CDR3 DNA: TGTGCCAGCAGCGTACTAGCGGGGGGCTACAATGAGCAGTTCTTC; D gene: TRBD2; V gene: TRBV5-4; CDR3 length: 15; clone size: once; J gene: TRBJ2-1
CDR3 protein: CAWSIDQPQHF; CDR3 DNA: TGTGCCTGGAGTATCGATCAGCCCCAGCATTTT; D gene: -; V gene: TRBV30; CDR3 length: 11; clone size: -; J gene: TRBJ1-5
CDR3 protein: CATSRDPGGNNSPLHF; CDR3 DNA: TGTGCCACCAGCAGAGATCCGGGAGGGAACAATTCACCCCTCCACTTT; D gene: -; V gene: TRBV15; CDR3 length: 16; clone size: -; J gene: TRBJ1-6
CDR3 protein: CASSENAGGPTDTQYF; CDR3 DNA: TGTGCCAGCAGTGAGAATGCCGGGGGCCCCACAGATACGCAGTATTTT; D gene: -; V gene: TRBV2; CDR3 length: 16; clone size: -; J gene: TRBJ2-3
CDR3 protein: CASSPLPTGTWETQYF; CDR3 DNA: TGTGCCAGCAGCCCCCTCCCGACAGGGACGTGGGAGACCCAGTACTTC; D gene: TRBD1; V gene: TRBV4-2; CDR3 length: 16; clone size: -; J gene: TRBJ2-5
CDR3 protein: CASSLTRGIETQYF; CDR3 DNA: TGTGCCAGCAGCTTGACTAGAGGCATAGAGACCCAGTACTTC; D gene: -; V gene: TRBV5-6; CDR3 length: 14; clone size: -; J gene: TRBJ2-5
CDR3 protein: CASSLESRGSTEAFF; CDR3 DNA: TGCGCCAGCAGCCTAGAGAGCAGGGGCTCCACTGAAGCTTTCTTT; D gene: -; V gene: TRBV4-1; CDR3 length: 15; clone size: -; J gene: TRBJ1-1
CDR3 protein: CASSRSGVSTDTQYF; CDR3 DNA: TGTGCCAGCAGCAGGAGCGGGGTTAGCACAGATACGCAGTATTTT; D gene: TRBD2; V gene: TRBV9; CDR3 length: 15; clone size: -; J gene: TRBJ2-3
CDR3 protein: CASSGTNQPQHF; CDR3 DNA: TGTGCCAGCAGTGGGACTAATCAGCCCCAGCATTTT; D gene: -; V gene: TRBV6-6; CDR3 length: 12; clone size: -; J gene: TRBJ1-5
CDR3 protein: CASSLSLAGAYEQYF; CDR3 DNA: TGTGCCAGCAGCTTAAGCCTAGCGGGGGCCTACGAGCAGTACTTC; D gene: TRBD2; V gene: TRBV7-9; CDR3 length: 15; clone size: -; J gene: TRBJ2-7
CDR3 protein: CASSFRQAYEQYF; CDR3 DNA: TGTGCCAGCAGCTTTCGTCAGGCCTACGAGCAGTACTTC; D gene: -; V gene: TRBV5-6; CDR3 length: 13; clone size: -; J gene: TRBJ2-7
CDR3 protein: CASSPGQGTGELFF; CDR3 DNA: TGCGCCAGCAGCCCGGGACAGGGGACCGGGGAGCTGTTTTTT; D gene: TRBD1; V gene: TRBV5-1; CDR3 length: 14; clone size: -; J gene: TRBJ2-2
CDR3 protein: CASSSGDRGTDTQYF; CDR3 DNA: TGTGCCAGCAGCTCAGGGGACAGGGGAACAGATACGCAGTATTTT; D gene: TRBD1; V gene: TRBV6-5; CDR3 length: 15; clone size: once; J gene: TRBJ2-3
CDR3 protein: CSAGTANQPQHF; CDR3 DNA: TGCAGCGCTGGGACAGCTAATCAGCCCCAGCATTTT; D gene: TRBD1; V gene: TRBV29-1; CDR3 length: 12; clone size: -; J gene: TRBJ1-5
CDR3 protein: CASSFGTGATDTQYF; CDR3 DNA: TGTGCCAGCAGCTTCGGGACAGGGGCCACAGATACGCAGTATTTT; D gene: TRBD1; V gene: TRBV5-6; CDR3 length: 15; clone size: -; J gene: TRBJ2-3
CDR3 protein: CASSLGFRMNTEAFF; CDR3 DNA: TGTGCCAGCAGCTTAGGGTTTAGGATGAACACTGAAGCTTTCTTT; D gene: -; V gene: TRBV7-2; CDR3 length: 15; clone size: -; J gene: TRBJ1-1
CDR3 protein: CASSRTKDSNYGYTF; CDR3 DNA: TGTGCCAGCAGCCGTACCAAGGACAGTAACTATGGCTACACCTTC; D gene: -; V gene: TRBV5-4; CDR3 length: 15; clone size: -; J gene: TRBJ1-2
CDR3 protein: CASSPKTLYEQYF; CDR3 DNA: TGTGCCAGCTCCCCAAAGACCCTTTACGAGCAGTACTTC; D gene: -; V gene: TRBV18; CDR3 length: 13; clone size: -; J gene: TRBJ2-7
CDR3 protein: CASSQGTGSGYTF; CDR3 DNA: TGTGCCAGCAGCCAGGGGACGGGGTCCGGCTACACCTTC; D gene: -; V gene: TRBV11-1; CDR3 length: 13; clone size: -; J gene: TRBJ1-2
CDR3 protein: CASSQSRGSSYNSPLHF; CDR3 DNA: TGTGCCAGCAGCCAATCCAGGGGGAGCTCCTATAATTCACCCCTCCACTTT; D gene: TRBD1; V gene: TRBV9; CDR3 length: 17; clone size: few; J gene: TRBJ1-6
CDR3 protein: CAWSRDDGYGYTF; CDR3 DNA: TGTGCCTGGAGTAGGGACGATGGCTATGGCTACACCTTC; D gene: -; V gene: TRBV30; CDR3 length: 13; clone size: -; J gene: TRBJ1-2